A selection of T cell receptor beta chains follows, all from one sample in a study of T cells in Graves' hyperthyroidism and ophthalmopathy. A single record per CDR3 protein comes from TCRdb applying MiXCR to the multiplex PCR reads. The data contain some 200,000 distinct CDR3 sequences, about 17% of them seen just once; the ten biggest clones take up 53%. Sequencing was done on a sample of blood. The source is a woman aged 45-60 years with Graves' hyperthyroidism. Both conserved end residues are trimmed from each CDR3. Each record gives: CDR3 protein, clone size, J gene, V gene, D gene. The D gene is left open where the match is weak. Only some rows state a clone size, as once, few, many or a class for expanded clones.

SVGPGGAEKLF | many | TRBJ1-4 | TRBV29-1 | NA
AWRGTGRGETQY | NA | TRBJ2-5 | TRBV30 | NA
ASSYLGTSPSEQY | many | TRBJ2-7 | TRBV6-6 | TRBD2
ASSLGRAFHGYT | many | TRBJ1-2 | TRBV12-3/TRBV12-4 | NA
ASSLGTRREGGSDTQY | many | TRBJ2-3 | TRBV12-3/TRBV12-4 | TRBD2
ATSSGTGESPLH | many | TRBJ1-6 | TRBV24-1 | TRBD1
ASSSRRDISGNTIY | NA | TRBJ1-3 | TRBV6-5 | NA
ASTRTGTRTDTQY | many | TRBJ2-3 | TRBV12-3/TRBV12-4 | TRBD2
SASRDRANSPLH | many | TRBJ1-6 | TRBV20-1 | NA
ATSVGTSGRNSRGDTQY | many | TRBJ2-3 | TRBV15 | TRBD2
ASSSRGGLNYGYT | NA | TRBJ1-2 | TRBV6-5 | NA
ASSFFSSGRSKETQY | many | TRBJ2-5 | TRBV27 | TRBD2
ASSLRGRNPITEAF | many | TRBJ1-1 | TRBV12-3/TRBV12-4 | TRBD1
SVAVSGDTGELF | many | TRBJ2-2 | TRBV29-1 | TRBD2
ASRIGGSSYNEQF | many | TRBJ2-1 | TRBV11-2 | NA
ASRYRLAETQSRDTQY | NA | TRBJ2-3 | TRBV6-2/TRBV6-3 | TRBD2
ASSKGGSGPYEQY | many | TRBJ2-7 | TRBV6-1 | TRBD1
ASSLRGQGRTGELF | many | TRBJ2-2 | TRBV12-3/TRBV12-4 | NA
AASRDSTETQY | few | TRBJ2-5 | TRBV10-3 | NA
ASSSRVGLARLMGNEQS | NA | TRBJ2-1 | TRBV5-1 | TRBD2
ASGGTSGGKSQNEQF | many | TRBJ2-1 | TRBV12-5 | TRBD2
SATGQDNSPLH | many | TRBJ1-6 | TRBV20-1 | NA
ASSPMGSYNEQF | many | TRBJ2-1 | TRBV11-3 | NA
ASSYQGLNTEAF | many | TRBJ1-1 | TRBV7-9 | NA
SWGQVETQY | many | TRBJ2-5 | TRBV29-1 | NA
ASSLDFRDSTSEAF | NA | TRBJ1-1 | TRBV5-1 | TRBD1
ASSPTGGQQPQH | few | TRBJ1-5 | TRBV18 | TRBD1
AWSRASGYNEQF | many | TRBJ2-1 | TRBV30 | TRBD2
ASSIGDRGLNGYT | NA | TRBJ1-2 | TRBV5-6 | TRBD1